This T cell receptor beta chain was sequenced in a study of STAT3 mutations in large granular lymphocyte leukemia. Study results and caveats: Treatment regimens differed across patients between samplings. Every T-cell large granular lymphocyte leukemia patient had at least one immunodominant TCR beta clonotype.

Remarks on this clone: Its antigen remains unidentified.

The method was immunoSEQ multiplex PCR; TCRdb's version includes in-frame clones alone and lacks a portion of them. The sample lists some 31,000 clones, approximately 86% seen once, with more than 9.5% in the top ten. Germline CDR1 MDHEN, CDR2 SYDVKM. This CDR3 is 14 amino acids long. After removal of 5 bases from V and 6 bases from J, the junction contained 9 bases not matched to a gene. The chain combines TRBV28 with TRBJ2-5; 7 bases are a match to TRBD1. This sequence was found in a man aged 60-69 years with T-cell large granular lymphocyte leukemia. Some clones in this sample may be carry-over from other donors' samples. Sequenced material: peripheral blood mononuclear cells. CDR3 nucleotide sequence: TGTGCCAGCAGTGGGAGACAGGGTCTTAAGACCCAGTACTTC. The encoded protein is CASSGRQGLKTQYF. Using reference TRBV28 and TRBJ2-5 for the parts outside the CDR3, the full variable domain is DVKVTQSSRYLVKRTGEKVFLECVQDMDHENMFWYRQDPGLGLRLIYFSYDVKMKEKGDIPEGYSVSREKKERFSLILESASTNQTSMYLCASSGRQGLKTQYFGPGTRLLVL.